Below, 11 T cell receptor beta chains from the same sample are listed, as sequenced in a study of T cell responses to AZD1222 COVID-19 vaccine. The table came from immunoSEQ multiplex PCR; TCRdb's copy has only in-frame clones and leaves some out. The repertoire holds about 130,000 clones, with 75% to 90% as singletons. The input for sequencing was peripheral blood, taken on day 0 of AZD1222 vaccination. The receptors stem from an adult in good health.

V gene TRBV4-1 combines with J gene TRBJ2-3; no clear D gene. V shed 4 bases and J shed 4 bases, with 12 bases lying between them. CDR3 length equals 14 residues. Germline CDR1 MGHRA, CDR2 YSYEKL. CDR3 sequence (DNA): TGCGCCAGCAGCCCCGACCCCAGACCAGATACGCAGTATTTT. Its translation: CASSPDPRPDTQYF.

This clone is a singleton in its sample. This sequence joins TRBV7-9 and TRBJ1-6; 7 bases align to TRBD1. Trimming cost V 6 bases and J 5 bases; bases outside gene matches: 4. The CDR3 has 14 amino acids. Germline V gives CDR1 SEHNR, CDR2 FQNEAQ (reference sequence). The CDR3 spells CASSGDRDNSPLHF. The DNA for the CDR3 is TGTGCCAGCAGTGGGGACAGAGATAATTCACCCCTCCACTTT.

The rearrangement links TRBV7-5 to TRBJ1-5. TRBV7-5 represents a pseudogene. This CDR3 is built from 18 residues. CDR3 DNA sequence: TGTGTCAGAAGCTCTCCGCGGCGAGGGGACGATGGCAATCAGCCCCAGCATTTT. Translated, it gives CVRSSPRRGDDGNQPQHF.

The chain is built from TRBV6-5 and TRBJ2-1, with 9 nucleotides matching TRBD2. Germline V CDR1 and CDR2: MNHEY, SVGAGI. This CDR3 spans 14 amino acids. The junction had 10 bases not matched to a gene; V was cut back by 9 bases and J by 7 bases. For the CDR3, the DNA is TGTGCCAGTTGGGTAGCGGGGGTCGGGAATGAGCAGTTCTTC. Protein product: CASWVAGVGNEQFF.

V is TRBV19 and J is TRBJ1-5; 7 bases map to TRBD1. The CDR3 runs 17 residues. Germline assignment: CDR1 LNHDA and CDR2 SQIVND (reference sequence). J lost 2 bases, V lost 6 bases, and 13 bases had no gene match. The CDR3 reads CASSRGQAPVGNQPQHF. For the CDR3, the DNA is TGTGCCAGTAGCCGCGGACAGGCCCCAGTTGGCAATCAGCCCCAGCATTTT. Complete variable domain (other parts from reference TRBV19 and TRBJ1-5): DGGITQSPKYLFRKEGQNVTLSCEQNLNHDAMYWYRQDPGQGLRLIYYSQIVNDFQKGDIAEGYSVSREKKESFPLTVTSAQKNPTAFYLCASSRGQAPVGNQPQHFGDGTRLSIL.

The chain has TRBV5-4 and TRBJ1-2; 7 bases are shared with TRBD1. CDR1 and CDR2 from the germline V gene are SGHNT and YYREEE (reference sequence). The CDR3 sequence is 11 residues long. Germline trimming cut 9 bases from V and 7 bases from J; bases unmatched to any gene: 6. The CDR3 is CATPGGFGYTF. The CDR3 DNA is TGTGCCACCCCAGGGGGTTTTGGCTACACCTTC. Looking up the rest from reference TRBV5-4 and TRBJ1-2 gives the full variable domain: ETGVTQSPTHLIKTRGQQVTLRCSSQSGHNTVSWYQQALGQGPQFIFQYYREEENGRGNFPPRFSGLQFPNYSSELNVNALELDDSALYLCATPGGFGYTFGSGTRLTVV.

The V and J genes are TRBV6-5 and TRBJ1-2; D not certain. The V gene's germline CDR1 is MNHEY and CDR2 SVGAGI. The CDR3 is 14 residues long. Trimming stripped 8 bases from V and 2 bases from J, with 15 bases between. The CDR3: CASGSGGVNYGYTF. CDR3 bases: TGTGCCAGCGGAAGCGGTGGGGTAAACTATGGCTACACCTTC.

The chain uses TRBV5-1 and TRBJ2-2; no clear D. The CDR3 covers 16 residues. V gave up 1 base and J gave up 4 bases, with 14 bases separating them. The germline V gene has CDR1 SGHRS and CDR2 YFSETQ. DNA for the CDR3: TGCGCCAGCAGCTTGTTGGTTGGGCAGTCCACCGGGGAGCTGTTTTTT. Translation gives CASSLLVGQSTGELFF.

This clone has more than one count but fewer than ten. This chain links TRBV21-1 with TRBJ1-6; the table names TRBD1, a call not compared with the DNA. TRBV21-1 is recorded as a pseudogene. The CDR3 runs 14 residues. The CDR3 DNA follows: TGTGCCAGTTTGCCGCGGACAGCAAATTCACCCCTCCACTTT. Its protein product is CASLPRTANSPLHF.

The chain recombines TRBV6-5 with TRBJ2-7; TRBD1 is a possible D gene (5 bases). The germline gives CDR1 MNHEY, CDR2 SVGAGI. The V end was cut by 5 bases, the J end by 4 bases, with 12 bases between. CDR3 length: 13 amino acids. The CDR3 sequence: CASSTTNRYEQYF. In DNA, the CDR3 is TGTGCCAGCAGTACCACAAACAGGTACGAGCAGTACTTC.

The gene calls are TRBV15 and TRBJ1-5; no clear D gene. Trimming removed 1 base at V and 3 bases at J, with 10 bases between. Germline CDR1 is LNHNV and CDR2 is YYDKDF (reference sequence). The CDR3 runs to 15 residues. CDR3 region: CATSRGRPNNQPQHF. In DNA, the CDR3 is TGTGCCACCAGCAGAGGAAGGCCGAACAATCAGCCCCAGCATTTT.